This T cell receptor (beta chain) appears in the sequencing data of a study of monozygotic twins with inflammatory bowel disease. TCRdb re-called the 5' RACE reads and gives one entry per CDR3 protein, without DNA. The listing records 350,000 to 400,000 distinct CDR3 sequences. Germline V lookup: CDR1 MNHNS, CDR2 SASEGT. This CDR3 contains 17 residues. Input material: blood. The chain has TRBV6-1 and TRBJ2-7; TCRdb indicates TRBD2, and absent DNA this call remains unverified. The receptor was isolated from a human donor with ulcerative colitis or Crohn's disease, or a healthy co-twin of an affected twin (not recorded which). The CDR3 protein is CASSEAGSGGLFYEQYF.